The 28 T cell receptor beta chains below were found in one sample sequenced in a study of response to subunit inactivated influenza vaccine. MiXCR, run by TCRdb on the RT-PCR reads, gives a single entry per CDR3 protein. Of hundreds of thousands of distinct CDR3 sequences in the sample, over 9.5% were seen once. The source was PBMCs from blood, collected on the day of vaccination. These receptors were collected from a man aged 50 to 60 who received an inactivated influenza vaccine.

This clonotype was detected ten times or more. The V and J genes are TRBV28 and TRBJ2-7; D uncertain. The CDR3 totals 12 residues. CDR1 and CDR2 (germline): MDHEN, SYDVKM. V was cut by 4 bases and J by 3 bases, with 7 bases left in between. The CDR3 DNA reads TGTGCCAGCAGTTCGTATAGCTACGAGCAGTACTTC. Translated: CASSSYSYEQYF. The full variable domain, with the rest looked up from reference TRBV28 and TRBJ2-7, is DVKVTQSSRYLVKRTGEKVFLECVQDMDHENMFWYRQDPGLGLRLIYFSYDVKMKEKGDIPEGYSVSREKKERFSLILESASTNQTSMYLCASSSYSYEQYFGPGTRLTVT.

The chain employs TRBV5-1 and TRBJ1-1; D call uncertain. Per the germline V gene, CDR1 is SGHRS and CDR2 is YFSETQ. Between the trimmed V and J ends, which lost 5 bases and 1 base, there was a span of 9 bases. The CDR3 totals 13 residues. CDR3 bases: TGCGCCAGCAGATATGAAACGAACACTGAAGCTTTCTTT. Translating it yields CASRYETNTEAFF. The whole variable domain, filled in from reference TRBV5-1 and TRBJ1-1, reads KAGVTQTPRYLIKTRGQQVTLSCSPISGHRSVSWYQQTPGQGLQFLFEYFSETQRNKGNFPGRFSGRQFSNSRSEMNVSTLELGDSALYLCASRYETNTEAFFGQGTRLTVV.

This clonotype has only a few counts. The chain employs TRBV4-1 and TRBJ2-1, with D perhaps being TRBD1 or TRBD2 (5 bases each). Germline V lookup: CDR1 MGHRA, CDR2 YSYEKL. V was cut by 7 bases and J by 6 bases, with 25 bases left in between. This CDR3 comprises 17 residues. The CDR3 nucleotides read TGCGCCAGCAAAGTCTCGGGACCCAGAACTGACCGCAATGAGCAGTTCTTC. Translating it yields CASKVSGPRTDRNEQFF.

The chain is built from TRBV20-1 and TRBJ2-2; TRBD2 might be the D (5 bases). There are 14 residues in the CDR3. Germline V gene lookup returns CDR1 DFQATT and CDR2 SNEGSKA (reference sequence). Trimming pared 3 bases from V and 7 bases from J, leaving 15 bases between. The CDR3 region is CSASLAARVGELFF. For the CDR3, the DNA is TGCAGTGCTAGTCTAGCCGCGCGGGTCGGGGAGCTGTTTTTT.

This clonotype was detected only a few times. The CDR3 spells CASNLQGRETQYF. CDR3 nucleotides: TGTGCCAGCAATTTACAGGGGAGAGAGACCCAGTACTTC. This rearrangement joins TRBV6-6 to TRBJ2-5, with 7 nucleotides matching TRBD1. From germline, CDR1 is MNHNY and CDR2 SVGAGI (reference sequence). Trimming removed 7 bases from V and 4 bases from J; junction bases left unmatched: 6. This CDR3 region has 13 residues.

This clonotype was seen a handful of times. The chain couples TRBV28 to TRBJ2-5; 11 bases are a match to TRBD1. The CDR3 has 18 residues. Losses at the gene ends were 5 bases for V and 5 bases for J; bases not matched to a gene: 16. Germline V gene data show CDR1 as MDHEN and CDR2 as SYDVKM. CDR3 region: CASSLLGQGGSEWETQYF. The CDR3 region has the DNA TGTGCCAGCAGTCTCCTGGGACAGGGGGGCAGCGAGTGGGAGACCCAGTACTTC.

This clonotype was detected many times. The DNA for the CDR3 is TGTGCCAGCAGCCCGGGACCTCGGGCCACTGAAGCTTTCTTT. It encodes CASSPGPRATEAFF. The chain recombines TRBV11-2 with TRBJ1-1, with a possible D match to TRBD1 (5 bases). The germline V and J ends were trimmed by 5 bases and 4 bases, with 14 bases remaining between them. The CDR3 is 14 residues long. CDR1 is SGHAT, CDR2 FQNNGV, per germline.

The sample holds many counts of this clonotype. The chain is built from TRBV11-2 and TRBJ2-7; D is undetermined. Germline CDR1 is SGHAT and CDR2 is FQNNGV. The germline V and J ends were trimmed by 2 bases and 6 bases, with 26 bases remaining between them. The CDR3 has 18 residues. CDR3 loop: CASSLPAGGWVTPTEQYF. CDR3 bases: TGTGCCAGCAGCTTACCCGCCGGTGGGTGGGTCACCCCGACCGAGCAGTACTTC.

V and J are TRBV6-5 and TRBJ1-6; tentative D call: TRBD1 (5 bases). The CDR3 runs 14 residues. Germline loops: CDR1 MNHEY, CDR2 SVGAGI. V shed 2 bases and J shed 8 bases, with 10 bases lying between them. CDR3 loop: CASSYGTLHSPLHF. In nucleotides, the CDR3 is TGTGCCAGCAGTTACGGGACCCTTCATTCACCCCTCCACTTT.

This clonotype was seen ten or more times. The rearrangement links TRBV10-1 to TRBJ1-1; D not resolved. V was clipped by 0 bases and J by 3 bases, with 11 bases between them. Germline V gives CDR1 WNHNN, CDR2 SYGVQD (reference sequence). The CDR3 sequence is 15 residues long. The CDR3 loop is CASSESISGDTEAFF. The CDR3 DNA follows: TGCGCCAGCAGTGAGTCGATTTCCGGGGACACTGAAGCTTTCTTT.

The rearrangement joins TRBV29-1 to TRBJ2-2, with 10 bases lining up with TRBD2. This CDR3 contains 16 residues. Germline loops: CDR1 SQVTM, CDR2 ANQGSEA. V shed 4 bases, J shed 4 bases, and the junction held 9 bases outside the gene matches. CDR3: CSVAQRGGRSTGELFF. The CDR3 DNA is TGCAGCGTTGCGCAGCGGGGGGGCCGTAGCACCGGGGAGCTGTTTTTT.

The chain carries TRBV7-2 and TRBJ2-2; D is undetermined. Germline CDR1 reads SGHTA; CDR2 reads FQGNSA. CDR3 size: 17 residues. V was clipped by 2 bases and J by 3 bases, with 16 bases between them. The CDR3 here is CASSLWSPKVDTGELFF. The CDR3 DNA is TGTGCCAGCAGCTTATGGTCACCAAAGGTTGACACCGGGGAGCTGTTTTTT.

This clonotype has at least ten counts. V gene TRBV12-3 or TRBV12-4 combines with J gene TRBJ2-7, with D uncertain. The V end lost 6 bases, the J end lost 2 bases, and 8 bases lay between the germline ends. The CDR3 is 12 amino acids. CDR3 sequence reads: CASSFGAYEQYF. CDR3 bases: TGTGCCAGCAGCTTCGGTGCCTACGAGCAGTACTTC.

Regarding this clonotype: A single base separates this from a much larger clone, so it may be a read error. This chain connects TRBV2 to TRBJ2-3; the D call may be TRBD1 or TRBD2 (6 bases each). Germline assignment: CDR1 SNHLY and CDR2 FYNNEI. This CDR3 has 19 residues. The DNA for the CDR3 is TGTACCAGCAGACGGCTATGGCCGGGGGCGCCAAAGTCGACAGATACGCAGTATTTT. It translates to CTSRRLWPGAPKSTDTQYF.

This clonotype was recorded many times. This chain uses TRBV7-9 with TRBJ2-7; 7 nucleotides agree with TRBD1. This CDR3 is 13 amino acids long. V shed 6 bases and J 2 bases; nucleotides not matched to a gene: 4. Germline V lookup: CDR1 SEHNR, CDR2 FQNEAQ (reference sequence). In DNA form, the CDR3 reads TGTGCCAGCAGTCACGGGACAGCCTACGAGCAGTACTTC. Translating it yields CASSHGTAYEQYF.

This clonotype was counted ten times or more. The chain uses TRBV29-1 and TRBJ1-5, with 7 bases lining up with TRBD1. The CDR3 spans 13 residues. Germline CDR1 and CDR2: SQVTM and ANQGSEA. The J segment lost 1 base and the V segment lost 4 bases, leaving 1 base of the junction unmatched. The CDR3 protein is CSVGQGSNQPQHF. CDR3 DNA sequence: TGCAGCGTTGGACAGGGAAGCAATCAGCCCCAGCATTTT.

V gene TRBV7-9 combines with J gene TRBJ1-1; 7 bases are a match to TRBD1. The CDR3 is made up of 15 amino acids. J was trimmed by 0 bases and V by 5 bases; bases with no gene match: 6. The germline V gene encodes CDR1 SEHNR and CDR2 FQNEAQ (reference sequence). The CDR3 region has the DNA TGTGCCAGCAGCCCGCCGGGACAGATGAACACTGAAGCTTTCTTT. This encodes CASSPPGQMNTEAFF. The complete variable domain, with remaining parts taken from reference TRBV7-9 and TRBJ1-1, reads DTGVSQNPRHKITKRGQNVTFRCDPISEHNRLYWYRQTLGQGPEFLTYFQNEAQLEKSRLLSDRFSAERPKGSFSTLEIQRTEQGDSAMYLCASSPPGQMNTEAFFGQGTRLTVV.

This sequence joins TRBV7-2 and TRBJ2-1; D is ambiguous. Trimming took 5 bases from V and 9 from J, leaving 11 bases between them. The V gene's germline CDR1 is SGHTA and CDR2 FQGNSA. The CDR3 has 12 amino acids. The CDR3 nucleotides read TGTGCCAGCAGCCATAACTTCGGTGAGCAGTTCTTC. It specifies CASSHNFGEQFF.

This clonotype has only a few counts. CDR3 sequence (DNA): TGCAGCGTTGTCGGACTAGCGGGAGAATCCTACAATGAGCAGTTCTTC. Translating gives CSVVGLAGESYNEQFF. The chain is built from TRBV29-1 and TRBJ2-1; 13 bases agree with TRBD2. CDR1 and CDR2 from the germline V gene are SQVTM and ANQGSEA. The J segment lost 1 base and the V segment lost 4 bases, leaving 4 bases of the junction unmatched. This CDR3 region has 16 residues.

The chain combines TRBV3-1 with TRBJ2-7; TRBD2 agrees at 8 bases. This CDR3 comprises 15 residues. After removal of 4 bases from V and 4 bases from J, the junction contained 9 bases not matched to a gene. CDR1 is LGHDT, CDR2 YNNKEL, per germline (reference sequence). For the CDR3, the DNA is TGTGCCAGCAGCCTGAGGACTAGCCCGGTATACGAGCAGTACTTC. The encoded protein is CASSLRTSPVYEQYF.

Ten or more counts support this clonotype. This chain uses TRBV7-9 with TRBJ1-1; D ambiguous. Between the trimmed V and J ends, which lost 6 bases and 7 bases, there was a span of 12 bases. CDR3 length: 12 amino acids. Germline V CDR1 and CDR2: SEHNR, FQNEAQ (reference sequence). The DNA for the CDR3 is TGTGCCAGCAGTTTTTTTGAAGGTGAAGCTTTCTTT. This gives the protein CASSFFEGEAFF.

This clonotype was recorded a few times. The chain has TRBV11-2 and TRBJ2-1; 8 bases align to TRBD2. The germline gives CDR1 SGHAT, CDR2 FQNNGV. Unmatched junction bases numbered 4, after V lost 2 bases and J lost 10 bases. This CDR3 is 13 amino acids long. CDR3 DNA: TGTGCCAGCAGCTTATCGGGGGGGCGCGAGCAGTTCTTC. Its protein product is CASSLSGGREQFF.

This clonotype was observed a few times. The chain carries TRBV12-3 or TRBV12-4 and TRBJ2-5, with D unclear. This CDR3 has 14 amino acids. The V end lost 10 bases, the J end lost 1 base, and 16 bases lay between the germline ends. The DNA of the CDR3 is TGTGCCACCCAGCGTGGGCAGACCCAAGAGACCCAGTACTTC. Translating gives CATQRGQTQETQYF.

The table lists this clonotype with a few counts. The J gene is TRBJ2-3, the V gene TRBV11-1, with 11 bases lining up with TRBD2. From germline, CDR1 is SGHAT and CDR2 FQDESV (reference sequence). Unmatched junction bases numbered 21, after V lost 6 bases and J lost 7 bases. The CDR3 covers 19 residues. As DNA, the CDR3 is TGTGCCAGCAGGGACTTGGCAACACGTACTAGCGGGAGAGCTCATACGCAGTATTTT. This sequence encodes CASRDLATRTSGRAHTQYF.

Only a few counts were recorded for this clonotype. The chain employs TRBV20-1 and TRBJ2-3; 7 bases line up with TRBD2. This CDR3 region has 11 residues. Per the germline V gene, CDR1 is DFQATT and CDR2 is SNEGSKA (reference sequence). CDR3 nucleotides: TGCAGGGGAGCGGGGTCAGATACGCAGTATTTT. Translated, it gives CRGAGSDTQYF.

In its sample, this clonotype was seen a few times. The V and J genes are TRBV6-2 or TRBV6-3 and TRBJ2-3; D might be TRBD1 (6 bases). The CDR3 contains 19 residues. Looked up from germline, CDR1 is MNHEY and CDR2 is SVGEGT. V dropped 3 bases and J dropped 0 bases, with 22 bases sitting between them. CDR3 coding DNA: TGTGCCAGCAGTTATATGTCTGGACAGCTAGGGCAAAGCACAGATACGCAGTATTTT. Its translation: CASSYMSGQLGQSTDTQYF.

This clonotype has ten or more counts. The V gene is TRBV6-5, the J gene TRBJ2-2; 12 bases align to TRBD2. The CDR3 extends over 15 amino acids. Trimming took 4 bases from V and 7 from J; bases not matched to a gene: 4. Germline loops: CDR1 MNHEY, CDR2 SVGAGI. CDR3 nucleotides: TGTGCCAGCAGTTTGCGACTAGCGGGAGACGGGGAGCTGTTTTTT. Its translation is CASSLRLAGDGELFF.

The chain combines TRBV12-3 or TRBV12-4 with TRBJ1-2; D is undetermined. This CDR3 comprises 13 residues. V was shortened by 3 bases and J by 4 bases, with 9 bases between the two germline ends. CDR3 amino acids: CASSFAASYGYTF. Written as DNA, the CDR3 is TGTGCCAGCAGTTTCGCGGCAAGCTATGGCTACACCTTC.